This T cell receptor beta chain was obtained from a study of cytomegalovirus exposure and HLA in healthy donors (dated by TCRdb to the late 2010s). Notes on the research overall: In an earlier analysis of 587 of the donors, 250 to 350 Gb of sequence data and 120 million or so unique TCR beta sequences from about 179 million T cells were reported. An early release that covered about 600 HLA-typed donors contained about 300 gigabases of sequencing data and 80 million or so unique TCR sequences. Of the 350 to 450 genotyped donors, 65% to 90% fell in the genetic ancestry cluster associated with self-reported Caucasian donors. The study aimed to test whether signatures of past pathogen exposure could be identified by cataloging public T cell receptors. Using immunosequencing, the study profiled T cell repertoires from about 650 subjects and related those repertoires to cytomegalovirus serostatus. A separate validation cohort of approximately 130 different subjects was used in addition to the roughly 700-subject first cohort. To predict cytomegalovirus infection status, the study combined high-throughput TCR immunosequencing, statistical association of individual TCRs with disease status, and machine learning. To study patterns of TCR occurrence, a later analysis re-analyzed previously published TCR beta repertoires from around 660 donors and added high-resolution HLA genotyping. Rather than drawing on any new phenotypic data, the later analysis identified candidate immune exposures from TCR beta sequences and the way those sequences occurred across donors. To decide whether each TCR beta V gene segment behaved as functional or pseudogenic, an earlier analysis of fewer than 750 of the donors relied on high-throughput TCR beta sequencing. Donor age, sex, ethnicity and CMV serostatus were compiled together with the repertoire data. A later genetic analysis used genome-wide SNP genotypes for about 55% of the 666 donors, treating that subset as a discovery cohort. All discovery cohort repertoires had been generated on a single sequencing platform. Class I and class II HLA loci were covered by the typing at four-digit resolution. The number of donors typed differed by locus, with about 629-630 for A, B, C, DRB1 and DQB1, 522 for DQA1, 600 to 610 for DPA1, and under 490 for DPB1. Because of strong linkage in the cohort, a few DR-DQ haplotypes were treated as single units for association and clustering. Among roughly 400 genotyped donors of the cohort, an average of around 240,000 unique TCR beta nucleotide sequences were sequenced per donor, roughly a sixth of them non-productive. The paper's findings and limits, for the study overall: Most TCR sequences were observed very rarely across donors, whereas some public TCRs were present in many individuals. In the study, approximately 160 TCR beta chains were listed as associated with cytomegalovirus. Roughly uniform sequencing depth across donors was assumed in presence/absence analyses, although this assumption may not hold. Linkage disequilibrium might explain the correlated functional status among segregating V segments, but an unknown experimental factor could not be ruled out. In a later analysis, HLA-associated TCR beta chains showed more clonal expansion and lower generation probabilities than non-associated chains that were equally common. Cytomegalovirus status was reported to be diagnosed by the classifier with high specificity and sensitivity in both the original and validation cohorts. In an earlier analysis of about 540 of the donors, most TCR beta V segments were observed in productive rearrangements about 87% or about 30% of the time, broadly matching IMGT annotations. A later analysis found that most CMV-associated TCR beta chains appeared HLA-restricted, with HLA associations seemingly driven largely by CMV exposure. According to the authors, the approach could potentially be generalized to other disease states and immunological phenotypes. A further reported finding was that TCR beta sequences accurately predicted the HLA-A and HLA-B alleles for most subjects in the first cohort. In a later analysis, TCR association rates were found to vary across HLA loci, with the most associated TCRs seen for DRB1 alleles and the fewest for HLA-C alleles. The 87-base-pair reads could not distinguish some IMGT-functional V segments, including TRBV6-2 and TRBV6-3, so those segments were excluded. Because HLA typing was unavailable for some donors at each locus, only the typed subset was used in association tests. The only immune exposure information available for the cohort was CMV serostatus. The cohort was sequenced for TCR beta chains only, and without alpha or paired-chain data the features that could be detected were limited. Specific HLA alleles were associated with roughly 16,000 TCR beta sequences at a false discovery rate of 0.05 in a later analysis. Several of the top co-occurrence clusters appeared to be linked to parvovirus B19, influenza, CMV and Epstein-Barr virus, according to a later analysis. The sequencing pipeline was judged likely to have produced a cluster of highly shared sequence variants as a technical artifact. Strong co-occurrence of HLA alleles, especially DR and DQ, made assigning TCR associations to individual alleles difficult. A later genetic analysis reported fewer N-insertions in productive TCRs among donors in an Asian-associated ancestry cluster than the 666-donor mean. The earlier analysis of some 540 of the donors excluded roughly 16 rarely observed V segments, including chromosome 9 orphons, because counts were too low. In vitro tests confirmed that three of the cytomegalovirus-associated TCR beta chains recognize cytomegalovirus antigens. In a later genetic analysis, a missense DCLRE1C variant was associated with V-gene and J-gene trimming of TCR beta chains, and the association was replicated in an independent cohort.

Worth noting for this clone: The antigen this receptor binds is unknown. No quality values exist for individual bases; no much larger clone is one base distant.

Its CDR3 holds 16 amino acids, cysteine through phenylalanine. Only the CDR3 portion is preserved as DNA: 48 bases, with reading frame beginning at the first base. Here V drops 3 bases and J drops 5 bases, and the junction holds 6 bases not matched to any gene. The germline V gene specifies SGHVS as CDR1 and FQNEAQ as CDR2. The cohort consisted of hundreds of healthy bone marrow donors. All cohort members were sampled while nominally healthy, although unrecorded immune exposures were likely present. The donor was CMV seropositive and belonged to the group of over 250 seropositive cohort members. A peripheral blood sample was provided by each donor, and peripheral blood mononuclear cells were used for TCR beta sequencing. The Qiagen DNeasy Blood Extraction Kit was used to extract genomic DNA from the blood cell samples. The library was generated by the immunoSEQ multiplex PCR assay. For the multiplex PCR, a mixture combining 60 forward primers for TCR Vbeta segments and 13 reverse primers for TCR Jbeta segments was used. Amplification of the CDR3 region of rearranged TCR beta genes was performed with a multiplex PCR assay on genomic DNA. On the Illumina HiSeq System, the amplified TCR beta libraries were sequenced as 87-base-pair reads. Regarding the original processing steps: A later analysis counted tens of millions of unique TCR beta chains across the 550 to 700 repertoires, and around 9.9 million of these chains were shared by at least two donors. To remove PCR and sequencing errors, raw reads were error-corrected and collapsed into unique sequences using a nearest-neighbor algorithm that merged closely related sequences. To assign V, D and J gene segments, CDR3 sequences were aligned to IMGT reference sequences. For a sequence to be retained, at least a six-nucleotide match to both a V gene segment and a J gene segment was required. A rearrangement was called productive if the CDR3 had no stop codons and remained in frame with V and J, and every other rearrangement was called non-productive. Following IMGT convention, CDR3 was defined as the stretch from the second conserved V-encoded cysteine up to the conserved J-encoded phenylalanine. The earlier analysis of approximately 500 of the donors excluded sequences that lacked an unambiguous match to a single V gene segment. In an earlier analysis of approximately 560 of the donors, a V segment was called functional when productive rearrangements were above 56.7%, and segregating when the standard deviation between donors exceeded 5%. A statistical classification framework was built to diagnose cytomegalovirus status from the catalog of TCR beta chain sequences. In a later analysis, V and J genes were assigned by comparing TCR nucleotide sequences against IMGT/GENE-DB human TR gene sequences. A later analysis assigned CDR3 sequences and most-parsimonious VDJ recombination scenarios with the TCRdist pipeline. A later analysis defined each TCR beta chain by its CDR3 amino acid sequence plus V-gene family, and excluded reads lacking a unique V-gene family. A later analysis removed 592 highly shared, low-generation-probability nucleotide sequences to deal with suspected cross-contamination and a sequencing artifact. A later analysis calculated a clonal expansion index for each public chain from normalized within-repertoire ranks of inferred template counts. Generation probabilities in a later analysis came from a VDJ recombination model fitted to out-of-frame rearrangements, and those results were checked against IGoR. A later analysis scored TCR-TCR, TCR-HLA and TCR-CMV co-occurrence with hypergeometric tests, applying a repertoire-size bias correction to TCR pairs. In a later analysis, false discovery rates were estimated by permuting HLA or CMV assignments 20 times. In a later analysis, co-occurring TCRs were grouped using DBSCAN, with TCRdist sequence similarity added in when clustering inside HLA-allele-positive subsets. For co-occurrence clustering, repertoires with fewer than 30,000 or more than 120,000 public chains were excluded, along with a handful of repertoires with anomalous nucleotide sharing. TCRdb provides this immuneACCESS table in a form limited to in-frame rearrangements. Some clones are lacking; in checked studies, under half of them reflect an unresolved V gene, and why the rest are absent is not known. Clonal size and the V and J genes are those of that table, whereas D and trimming came from the DNA. The sample table records around 230,000 clones; about 80% of these occur just once. Nearly 6% of the sample rests with the top ten.

The material sequenced was PBMCs. The TCR was taken from a man aged 35-49 years in good health and CMV-seropositive. Recombination connected TRBV7-8 to TRBJ1-5; 11 nucleotides in the junction match TRBD1. The sequence in DNA is TGTGCCAGCAGCTTGCCAGGACAGGGGGCATATCAGCCCCAGCATTTT. Its protein reads: CASSLPGQGAYQPQHF.